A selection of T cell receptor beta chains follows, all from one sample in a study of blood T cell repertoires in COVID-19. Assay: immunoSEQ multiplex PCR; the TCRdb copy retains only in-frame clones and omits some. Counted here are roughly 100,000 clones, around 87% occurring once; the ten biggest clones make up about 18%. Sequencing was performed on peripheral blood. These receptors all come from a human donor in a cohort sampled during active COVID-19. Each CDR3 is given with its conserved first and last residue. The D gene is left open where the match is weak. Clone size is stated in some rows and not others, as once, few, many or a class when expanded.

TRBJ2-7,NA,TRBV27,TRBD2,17,TGTGCCAGCAGTCCCGATTCTAAGCGGGGGGACCCCTACGAGCAGTACTTC,CASSPDSKRGDPYEQYF
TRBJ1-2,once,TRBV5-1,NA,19,TGCGCCAGCAGCTTGGGTCATCAGGGGACGGGGCTAGCGGGTTATGGCTACACCTTC,CASSLGHQGTGLAGYGYTF
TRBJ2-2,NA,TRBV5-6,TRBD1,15,TGTGCCAGCAGGTTACAGGGGCTTAACACCGGGGAGCTGTTTTTT,CASRLQGLNTGELFF
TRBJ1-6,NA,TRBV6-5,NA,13,TGTGCCAGCAGCCCCGGGGAGGAGAAACCCCTCCACTTT,CASSPGEEKPLHF
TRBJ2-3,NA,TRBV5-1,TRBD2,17,TGCGCCAGCAGCTTGGGGACTAGCGGGGGCAACACAGATACGCAGTATTTT,CASSLGTSGGNTDTQYF
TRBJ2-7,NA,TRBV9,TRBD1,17,TGTGCCAGCAGCGCCAGAGGTGGGACAGGGAAACCCTACGAGCAGTACTTC,CASSARGGTGKPYEQYF
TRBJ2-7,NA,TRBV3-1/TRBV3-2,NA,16,TGTGCCAGCAGCCAAGATCGAGGCAGGGTGGGCAGCGAGCAGTACTTC,CASSQDRGRVGSEQYF
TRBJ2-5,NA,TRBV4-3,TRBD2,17,TGCGCCAGCAGCCAAGCGCAGAAAGCGGGGGGTGGTGAGACCCAGTACTTC,CASSQAQKAGGGETQYF
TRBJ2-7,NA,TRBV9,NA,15,TGTGCCAGCAGCGTATCGGGGCAGGGGTCCTACGAGCAGTACTTC,CASSVSGQGSYEQYF
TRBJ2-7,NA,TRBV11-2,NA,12,TGTGCCAGCAGCTCCCAATTGGGACACCCAGACTTC,CASSSQLGHPDF
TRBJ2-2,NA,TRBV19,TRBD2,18,TGTGCCAGTACTACCCTATTGCGGGAGAACCCGAACACCGGGGAGCTGTTTTTT,CASTTLLRENPNTGELFF
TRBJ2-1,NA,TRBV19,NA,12,TGTGCCAGTAGTTTATCAGGGTCCGAGCAGTTCTTC,CASSLSGSEQFF
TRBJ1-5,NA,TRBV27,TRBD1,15,TGTGCCAGCAGGCCCGGGACAGGACTCAATCAGCCCCAGCATTTT,CASRPGTGLNQPQHF
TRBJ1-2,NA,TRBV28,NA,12,TGTGCCTACGCGGGGTCCGGCTATGGCTACACCTTC,CAYAGSGYGYTF
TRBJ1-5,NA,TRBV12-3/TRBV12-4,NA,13,TGTGCCAGCGGCCGGGTCCCCGATCAGCCCCAGCATTTT,CASGRVPDQPQHF
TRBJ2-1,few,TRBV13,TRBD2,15,TGTGCCAGCAGCTCCAGGACTAGCCGTTACAATGAGCAGTTCTTC,CASSSRTSRYNEQFF
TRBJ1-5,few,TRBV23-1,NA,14,TGCGCCAGCAACAAAGCGAGGTCCGATCAGCCCCAGCATTTT,CASNKARSDQPQHF
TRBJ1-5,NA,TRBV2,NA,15,TGTGCCAGCAGTGAAGCGCTTCCCGGAGGGCAGCCCCAGCATTTT,CASSEALPGGQPQHF
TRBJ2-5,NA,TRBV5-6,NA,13,TGTGCCAGCAGCCAATACATGGAAGAGACCCAGTACTTC,CASSQYMEETQYF
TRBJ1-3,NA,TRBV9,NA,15,TGTGCCAGCAGCAATCAACGGGGGATTCGAAACACCATATATTTT,CASSNQRGIRNTIYF
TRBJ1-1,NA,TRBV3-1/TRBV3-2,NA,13,TGTGCCAGCAGCCAAGGGCCGCGGACTGAAGCTTTCTTT,CASSQGPRTEAFF
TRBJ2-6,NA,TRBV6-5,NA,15,TGTGCCAGCAAAAAACAGGGTTCCGGGGCCAACGTCCTGACTTTC,CASKKQGSGANVLTF
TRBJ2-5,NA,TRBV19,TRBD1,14,TGTGCCAGTAGTATCGACAGGGGTCAAGAGACCCAGTACTTC,CASSIDRGQETQYF
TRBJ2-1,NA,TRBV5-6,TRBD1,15,TGTGCCAGCAGCTTGGGACAGGGGACCTACAATGAGCAGTTCTTC,CASSLGQGTYNEQFF